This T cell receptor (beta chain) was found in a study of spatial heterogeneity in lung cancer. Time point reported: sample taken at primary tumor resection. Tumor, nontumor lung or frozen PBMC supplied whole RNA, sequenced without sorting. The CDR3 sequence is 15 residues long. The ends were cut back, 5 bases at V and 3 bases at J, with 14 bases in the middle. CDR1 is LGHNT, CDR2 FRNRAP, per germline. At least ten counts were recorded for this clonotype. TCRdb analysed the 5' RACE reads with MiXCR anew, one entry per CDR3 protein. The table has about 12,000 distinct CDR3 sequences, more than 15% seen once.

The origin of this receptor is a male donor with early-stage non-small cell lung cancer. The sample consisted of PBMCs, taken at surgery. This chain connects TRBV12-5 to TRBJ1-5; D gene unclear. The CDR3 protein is CASGPTNGNNQPQHF. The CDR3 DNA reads TGTGCTAGTGGTCCCACGAATGGCAACAATCAGCCCCAGCATTTT.